A selection of T cell receptor beta chains follows, all from one sample in a study of T cells after yellow fever vaccination. TCRdb analysed the 5' RACE reads with MiXCR anew, one entry per CDR3 protein. The data contain 200,000 to 250,000 distinct CDR3 sequences, roughly 7.2% of them singletons. The material sequenced was CD4+ T cells sorted from PBMCs, taken 15 days after the yellow fever booster vaccination. Receptor source: a man aged 25 to 40 who received the YFV17D yellow fever vaccine. CDR3s include the opening cysteine and the closing phenylalanine or tryptophan. The D gene is left open where the match is weak. Size is omitted from some rows. Given values are once, few, many or a class for expanded clones.

TRBJ1-6 | . | few | TRBV7-2 | CASSLVGSLSYNSPLHF | TGTGCCAGCAGCTTAGTCGGCAGCCTCTCCTATAATTCACCCCTCCACTTT
TRBJ1-2 | . | once | TRBV7-2 | CASSSLVVYGYTF | TGTGCCAGCAGCTCTTTAGTAGTCTATGGCTACACCTTC
TRBJ2-7 | . | many | TRBV27 | CASSHQRGTTFYEQYF | TGTGCCAGCAGTCACCAACGCGGGACGACATTTTACGAGCAGTACTTC
TRBJ2-6 | . | . | TRBV7-9 | CASSLAVAGANVLTF | TGTGCCAGCAGCTTAGCTGTAGCTGGGGCCAACGTCCTGACTTTC
TRBJ2-1 | . | many | TRBV10-3 | CAISEAARTYNEQFF | TGTGCCATCAGTGAAGCGGCCAGAACCTACAATGAGCAGTTCTTC
TRBJ2-7 | . | . | TRBV20-1 | CSATKLSYEQYF | TGCAGTGCTACGAAGTTGTCATACGAGCAGTACTTC
TRBJ2-3 | . | many | TRBV11-3 | CASSPRRGRLQGGTQYF | TGTGCCAGCAGCCCCCGGAGGGGACGACTCCAGGGTGGTACGCAGTATTTT
TRBJ2-7 | TRBD2 | . | TRBV20-1 | CSAELAASGHEQYF | TGCAGTGCTGAACTAGCGGCCAGTGGGCACGAGCAGTACTTC
TRBJ2-2 | TRBD2 | . | TRBV10-3 | CASYLGLAGTGELFF | TGTGCCAGCTACTTGGGACTAGCGGGCACCGGGGAGCTGTTTTTT
TRBJ2-7 | . | few | TRBV30 | CAWSGTRGLYEQYF | TGTGCCTGGAGTGGAACTAGAGGCCTCTACGAGCAGTACTTC
TRBJ2-7 | . | many | TRBV5-1 | CASSFEPGVTSYEQYF | TGCGCCAGCAGCTTCGAGCCGGGAGTCACCTCCTACGAGCAGTACTTC
TRBJ2-2 | . | . | TRBV5-4 | CASCRERAGELFF | TGTGCCAGCTGCCGGGAGAGGGCCGGGGAGCTGTTTTTT
TRBJ2-4 | . | many | TRBV20-1 | CSGTDLAKNIQYF | TGCAGTGGAACAGACCTAGCCAAAAACATTCAGTACTTC
TRBJ2-7 | TRBD1 | . | TRBV7-8 | CASSLPGTGSYEQYF | TGTGCCAGCAGCTTACCCGGGACAGGTTCGTACGAGCAGTACTTC
TRBJ1-5 | . | many | TRBV12-3/TRBV12-4 | CASSYSFGGKNQPQHF | TGTGCCAGCAGCTACTCATTCGGCGGGAAGAATCAGCCCCAGCATTTT
TRBJ2-3 | TRBD2 | many | TRBV7-9 | CASIFSSGKGSDTQYF | TGTGCCAGCATCTTCTCGAGCGGGAAAGGATCAGATACGCAGTATTTT